Sequencing of this TCR beta chain was carried out in a study of technical replicates of blood from a handful of donors. Generated by immunoSEQ multiplex PCR, the TCRdb table keeps only in-frame clones and is missing some. This sample carries 78,000 or so clones, around 91% of them seen once, and the ten largest clones take 0.35% to 0.45%. The germline V and J ends were trimmed by 6 bases and 1 base, with 14 bases remaining between them. There are 15 residues in the CDR3. Germline lookup yields CDR1 SGHRS and CDR2 YFSETQ. The V call is TRBV5-1, the J call TRBJ2-1, with TRBD1 as a possible D gene (6 bases). This receptor was taken from a human donor in good health. Material for sequencing was T cells isolated from PBMCs. CDR3 protein: CASKRTEGSYNEQFF. CDR3 nucleotides: TGCGCCAGCAAAAGGACAGAGGGATCCTACAATGAGCAGTTCTTC.